These 8 T cell receptor beta chains were sequenced from one sample in a study of shared clonotypes between healthy human individuals. Profiled with immunoSEQ multiplex PCR; TCRdb holds only in-frame clones, not every one. The sample records around 700,000 clones, around two thirds being singletons. Sequenced sample: memory CD4+ T cells sorted from blood. Subset in this sample: CD45RA-negative fraction. These receptors were taken from a woman between 25 and 40 years old in good health.

A note on this clone: This CDR3 is also generated by other DNA sequences in the sample. The rearrangement joins TRBV5-1 to TRBJ2-7, with 7 bases aligning to TRBD1. The CDR3 has 14 amino acids. Germline V lookup: CDR1 SGHRS, CDR2 YFSETQ. The V and J ends lost 2 bases and 3 bases, in that order; junction bases with no gene match: 5. CDR3 region: CASSLSRQGYEQYF. The CDR3 DNA follows: TGCGCCAGCAGCTTAAGCCGACAGGGCTACGAGCAGTACTTC.

This clone was counted only a few times. The J gene is TRBJ1-1, the V gene TRBV28; D is undetermined. Trimming shortened V by 7 bases and J by 0 bases, and 9 bases separated the two germline ends. The CDR3 runs 13 residues. CDR1 and CDR2 from the germline V gene are MDHEN and SYDVKM. CDR3 sequence (DNA): TGTGCCAGCAAGAGGTTAGTGAACACTGAAGCTTTCTTT. Protein sequence: CASKRLVNTEAFF.

The gene calls are TRBV28 and TRBJ1-5; D is perhaps TRBD1 (6 bases). V was cut by 8 bases and J by 1 base, with 18 bases left in between. The CDR3 runs 16 residues. Germline V gene data show CDR1 as MDHEN and CDR2 as SYDVKM. The CDR3 DNA follows: TGTGCCAGCGGGCAGGGGAAATATGGGAGCAATCAGCCCCAGCATTTT. Amino acids: CASGQGKYGSNQPQHF.

This clone was seen a single time. J is TRBJ1-1 and V is TRBV11-2, with 7 bases lining up with TRBD1. The germline V gene has CDR1 SGHAT and CDR2 FQNNGV. The trim removed 1 base at V and 8 bases at J, leaving 4 bases unmatched. The CDR3 length is 13 residues. Here the CDR3 DNA reads TGTGCCAGCAGCTTAGTGGGGGACAGAGAAGCTTTCTTT. Its protein product is CASSLVGDREAFF.

The rearrangement links TRBV6-1 to TRBJ1-3; a possible D gene is TRBD1 (5 bases). The germline CDR1 and CDR2 sequences are MNHNS and SASEGT. The ends were cut back, 4 bases at V and 4 bases at J, with 20 bases in the middle. The CDR3 is 17 residues long. As DNA, the CDR3 is TGTGCCAGCAGTGCCTCCGTGGGGACGCCGGCCGGAAACACCATATATTTT. Its translation: CASSASVGTPAGNTIYF.

The J gene is TRBJ1-4, the V gene TRBV30; 11 bases are shared with TRBD1. The junction had 6 bases not matched to a gene; V was cut back by 5 bases and J by 10 bases. The CDR3 sequence is 13 residues long. CDR1 GTSNPN and CDR2 SVGIG come from the germline V gene (reference sequence). CDR3 sequence (DNA): TGTGCCTGGGAGGGACAGGGGGTTGGAAAACTGTTTTTT. Protein: CAWEGQGVGKLFF.

The chain carries TRBV2 and TRBJ2-1; possibly TRBD2 for D (7 bases). Trimming removed 7 bases from V and 2 bases from J, with 18 bases in between. Germline CDR1 and CDR2: SNHLY and FYNNEI. CDR3 length equals 16 residues. The CDR3 DNA sequence: TGTGCCAGCATAGGGGGTGGAGGGAGGGCCTACAATGAGCAGTTCTTC. Translating gives CASIGGGGRAYNEQFF.

This clone has a handful of counts. The chain combines TRBV5-1 with TRBJ2-2, with D maybe TRBD1 (6 bases). CDR1 SGHRS and CDR2 YFSETQ come from the germline V gene. V was pared by 9 bases and J by 0 bases, with 18 bases between. The CDR3 is 16 amino acids. The CDR3 nucleotides read TGCGCCACCTACTGGGTGGCAGGGGCGAACACCGGGGAGCTGTTTTTT. As protein: CATYWVAGANTGELFF. Drawing the rest from reference TRBV5-1 and TRBJ2-2, the complete variable domain is KAGVTQTPRYLIKTRGQQVTLSCSPISGHRSVSWYQQTPGQGLQFLFEYFSETQRNKGNFPGRFSGRQFSNSRSEMNVSTLELGDSALYLCATYWVAGANTGELFFGEGSRLTVL.